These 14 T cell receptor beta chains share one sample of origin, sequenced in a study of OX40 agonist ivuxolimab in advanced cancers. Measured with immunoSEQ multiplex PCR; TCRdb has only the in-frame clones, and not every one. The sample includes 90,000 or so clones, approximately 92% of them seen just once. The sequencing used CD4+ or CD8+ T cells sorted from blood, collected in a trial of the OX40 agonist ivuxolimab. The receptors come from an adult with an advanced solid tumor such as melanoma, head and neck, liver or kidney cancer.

In DNA, the CDR3 is TGTGCCAGCAGTGATTCTCAGGGGGGTGGCTACACCTTC. Its translation: CASSDSQGGGYTF. The chain employs TRBV6-1 and TRBJ1-2; TRBD1 matches at 7 bases. CDR1 and CDR2 (germline): MNHNS, SASEGT. The CDR3 spans 13 residues. V lost 3 bases and J lost 7; bases outside the gene matches: 5.

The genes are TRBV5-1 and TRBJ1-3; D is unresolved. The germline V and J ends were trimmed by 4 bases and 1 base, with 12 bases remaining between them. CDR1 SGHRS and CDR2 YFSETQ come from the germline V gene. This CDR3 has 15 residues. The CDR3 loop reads CASSPVVGSGNTIYF. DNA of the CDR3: TGCGCCAGCAGCCCGGTCGTCGGGTCTGGAAACACCATATATTTT.

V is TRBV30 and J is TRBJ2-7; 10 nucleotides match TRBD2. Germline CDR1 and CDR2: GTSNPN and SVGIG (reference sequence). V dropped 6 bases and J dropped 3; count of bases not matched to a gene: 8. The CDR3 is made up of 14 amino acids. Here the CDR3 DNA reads TGTGCCTGCCTTAGCGGGGGGTTACTCTACGAGCAGTACTTC. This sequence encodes CACLSGGLLYEQYF.

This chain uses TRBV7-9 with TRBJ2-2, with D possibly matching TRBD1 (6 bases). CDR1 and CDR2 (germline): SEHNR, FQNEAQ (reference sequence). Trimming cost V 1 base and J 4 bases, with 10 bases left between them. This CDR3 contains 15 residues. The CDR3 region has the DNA TGTGCCAGCAGCTTAGATTCAGGGGCCACCGGGGAGCTGTTTTTT. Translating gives CASSLDSGATGELFF.

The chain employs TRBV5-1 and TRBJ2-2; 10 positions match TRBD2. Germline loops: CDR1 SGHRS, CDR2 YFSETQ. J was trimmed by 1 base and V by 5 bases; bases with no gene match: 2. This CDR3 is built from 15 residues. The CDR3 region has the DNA TGCGCCAGCAGGGGACTAGCGTTGAACACCGGGGAGCTGTTTTTT. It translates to CASRGLALNTGELFF.

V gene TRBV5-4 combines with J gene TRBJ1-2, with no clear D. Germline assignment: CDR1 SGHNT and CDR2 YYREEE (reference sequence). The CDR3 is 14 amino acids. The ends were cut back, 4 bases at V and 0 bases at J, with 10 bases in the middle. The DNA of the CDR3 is TGTGCCAGCAGCACTAAAGTTGCTAACTATGGCTACACCTTC. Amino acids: CASSTKVANYGYTF.

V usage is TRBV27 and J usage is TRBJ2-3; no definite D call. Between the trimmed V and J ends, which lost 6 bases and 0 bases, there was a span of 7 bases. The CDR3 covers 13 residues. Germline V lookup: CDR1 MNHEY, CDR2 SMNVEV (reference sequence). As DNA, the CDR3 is TGTGCCAGCAGAGTTCTAAGCACAGATACGCAGTATTTT. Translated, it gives CASRVLSTDTQYF.

The CDR3 loop reads CASTLTGAPLNGYTF. CDR3 coding DNA: TGTGCCAGCACTCTGACAGGGGCCCCTTTGAATGGCTACACCTTC. The rearrangement links TRBV28 to TRBJ1-2; 8 bases align to TRBD1. The junction had 13 bases not matched to a gene; V was cut back by 7 bases and J by 6 bases. This CDR3 is 15 amino acids long. Germline CDR1 is MDHEN and CDR2 is SYDVKM.

CDR3 sequence (DNA): TGTGCCAGCAGTTTAGTCTTGGGCGAGAACACTGAAGCTTTCTTT. Residues: CASSLVLGENTEAFF. This sequence joins TRBV28 and TRBJ1-1; D uncertain. Germline CDR1 is MDHEN and CDR2 is SYDVKM. The CDR3 runs to 15 residues. V was clipped by 2 bases and J by 1 base, with 11 bases between them.

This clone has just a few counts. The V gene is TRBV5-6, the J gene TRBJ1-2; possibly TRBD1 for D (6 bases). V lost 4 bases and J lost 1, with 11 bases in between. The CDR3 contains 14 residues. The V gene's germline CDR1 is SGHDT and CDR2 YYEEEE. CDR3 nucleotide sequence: TGTGCCAGCAGCGCCAACAGGGTTAACTATGGCTACACCTTC. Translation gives CASSANRVNYGYTF. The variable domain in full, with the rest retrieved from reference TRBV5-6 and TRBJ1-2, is DAGVTQSPTHLIKTRGQQVTLRCSPKSGHDTVSWYQQALGQGPQFIFQYYEEEERQRGNFPDRFSGHQFPNYSSELNVNALLLGDSALYLCASSANRVNYGYTFGSGTRLTVV.

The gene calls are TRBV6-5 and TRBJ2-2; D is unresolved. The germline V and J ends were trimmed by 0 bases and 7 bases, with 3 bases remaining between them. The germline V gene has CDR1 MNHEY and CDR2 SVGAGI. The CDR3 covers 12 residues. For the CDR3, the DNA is TGTGCCAGCAGTTACTCGGTCGGGGAGCTGTTTTTT. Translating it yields CASSYSVGELFF.

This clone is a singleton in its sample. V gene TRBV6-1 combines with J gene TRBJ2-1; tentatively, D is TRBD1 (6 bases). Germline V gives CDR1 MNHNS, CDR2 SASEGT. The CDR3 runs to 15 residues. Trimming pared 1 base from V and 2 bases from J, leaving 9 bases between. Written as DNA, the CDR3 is TGTGCCAGCAGTGAAGTTCAGGGGCCCTACAATGAGCAGTTCTTC. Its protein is CASSEVQGPYNEQFF.

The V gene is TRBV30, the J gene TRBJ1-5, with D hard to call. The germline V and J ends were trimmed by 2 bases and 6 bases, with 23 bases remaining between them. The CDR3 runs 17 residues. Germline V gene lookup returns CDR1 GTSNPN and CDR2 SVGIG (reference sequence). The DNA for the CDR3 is TGTGCCTGGAGTAGGTCCTTGGACGTGCTAGGTCGTCAGCCCCAGCATTTT. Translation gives CAWSRSLDVLGRQPQHF.

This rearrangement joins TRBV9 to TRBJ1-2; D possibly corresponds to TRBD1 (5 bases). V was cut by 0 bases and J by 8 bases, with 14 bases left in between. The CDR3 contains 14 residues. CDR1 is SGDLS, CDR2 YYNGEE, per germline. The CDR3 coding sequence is TGTGCCAGCAGCGTAGTGGGAGGGGTGAACGGCTACACCTTC. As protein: CASSVVGGVNGYTF.